The source of this TCR beta chain is a study of beta chain features in type 1 diabetes. Sequenced material consisted of expressed TCRB transcripts (all of the isolated RNA was reverse transcribed). Here immunoSEQ multiplex PCR was the method, and the copy in TCRdb shows in-frame clones only, minus some. The table includes around 240,000 clones, approximately 16% detected once. Isolation of CD4+ naive, central memory, regulatory and stem cell-like memory cells was achieved by sorting via CD45RO/CCR7/CD25/CD127/CD95/CD27. Purity of each sorted population was above 98%. Study-wide points: Shorter templates might be favored by PCR, and equally so in patients and in controls. There was a moderate but significant shortening of TCRB CDR3s in all four CD4+ subsets of Type 1 diabetes patients.

The CDR3 has 14 amino acids. The germline V gene encodes CDR1 SGHTA and CDR2 FQGNSA. Trimming pared 1 base from V and 0 bases from J, leaving 3 bases between. On this clone: The target antigen is unknown.

The receptor comes from a man aged 25 to 40 with type 1 diabetes. The sequenced sample consisted of naive CD4+ T cells from blood. The chain uses TRBV7-2 and TRBJ2-2; D is unresolved. The CDR3 reads CASSLEANTGELFF. Here the CDR3 DNA reads TGTGCCAGCAGCTTAGAGGCGAACACCGGGGAGCTGTTTTTT.